The clone carrying this T cell receptor (beta chain) is a singleton in its sample. Its antigen remains unidentified. The libraries were made with immunoSEQ v3.0 at survey level. Produced via immunoSEQ multiplex PCR; TCRdb's table is partial and in-frame only. The sample lists 20,000 to 25,000 clones; around 86% were seen once. This entry comes from a study of long-term antiretroviral therapy in people with HIV. Overall study findings and caveats: Following ART, diversity rose but still fell short of transplant donor controls.

V shed 8 bases and J shed 5 bases, with 10 bases lying between them. The CDR3 extends over 11 amino acids. Germline values: CDR1 MNHNY, CDR2 SVGAGI (reference sequence). This clonotype was sampled from a man younger than 35 with HIV. The chain links TRBV6-6 to TRBJ2-7; D may correspond to TRBD1 or TRBD2 (5 bases each). The sequencing here drew on unsorted PBMCs, taken 0.2 years before starting antiretroviral therapy. The CDR3 loop is CASALGDEQYF. CDR3 bases: TGTGCCAGCGCCTTGGGGGACGAGCAGTACTTC.